The sequence of this T cell receptor (beta chain) was determined in a study of cytomegalovirus exposure and HLA in healthy donors. V shed 1 base, J shed 5 bases, and the junction held 6 bases outside the gene matches. The CDR3 has 15 amino acids. In germline, CDR1 is SNHLY, CDR2 FYNNEI. PCR involved 60 Vbeta and 13 Jbeta primers. Sequenced by immunoSEQ multiplex PCR; TCRdb stores in-frame clones only, minus some. The sample yields some 150,000 clones, around 80% seen once. Comments on this clone: Its target is not known.

Notes on the study in general: Rarity characterized most TCR sequences, yet some public TCRs appeared in many donors. Analyzed later, association rates of TCRs varied across HLA loci, with DRB1 most and HLA-C fewest. In a later analysis, several top co-occurrence clusters appeared linked to parvovirus B19, influenza, CMV and Epstein-Barr virus. As a later analysis showed, a missense DCLRE1C variant was linked to trimming of TCR beta V- and J-genes.

The sequencing sample was made of PBMCs. The chain has TRBV2 and TRBJ2-5; 8 bases line up with TRBD1. The TCR comes from a man in his forties in good health and CMV-seropositive. CDR3 region: CASSEGAGGGETQYF. In DNA, the CDR3 is TGTGCCAGCAGTGAAGGGGCAGGGGGCGGTGAGACCCAGTACTTC.